This paragraph covers one T cell receptor beta chain sequence. At one boundary the junction diverges from the germline segment, which might be a read error. This record belongs to a study of cytomegalovirus exposure and HLA in healthy donors. The germline CDR1 and CDR2 sequences are SSHAT and FNYEAQ (reference sequence). This CDR3 has 13 amino acids. Primers for the PCR totalled 60 Vbeta and 13 Jbeta. TCRdb's table, derived via immunoSEQ multiplex PCR, lists solely in-frame clones and lacks some. The top ten clones hold about 6.3% of a sample with around 90,000 clones, about 66% of them seen once. This TCR was recovered from a boy between 10 and 17 years old in good health and CMV-seropositive. This chain links TRBV7-7 with TRBJ2-5, with 8 positions matching TRBD1. The sample consisted of PBMCs. CDR3 bases: TGTGCTAGCAGCACAGGGGGTCAAGAGACCCAGTACTTC. This gives the protein CASSTGGQETQYF. The whole variable domain, filled in from reference TRBV7-7 and TRBJ2-5, reads GAGVSQSPRYKVTKRGQDVTLRCDPISSHATLYWYQQALGQGPEFLTYFNYEAQPDKSGLPSDRFSAERPEGSISTLTIQRTEQRDSAMYRCASSTGGQETQYFGPGTRLLVL.